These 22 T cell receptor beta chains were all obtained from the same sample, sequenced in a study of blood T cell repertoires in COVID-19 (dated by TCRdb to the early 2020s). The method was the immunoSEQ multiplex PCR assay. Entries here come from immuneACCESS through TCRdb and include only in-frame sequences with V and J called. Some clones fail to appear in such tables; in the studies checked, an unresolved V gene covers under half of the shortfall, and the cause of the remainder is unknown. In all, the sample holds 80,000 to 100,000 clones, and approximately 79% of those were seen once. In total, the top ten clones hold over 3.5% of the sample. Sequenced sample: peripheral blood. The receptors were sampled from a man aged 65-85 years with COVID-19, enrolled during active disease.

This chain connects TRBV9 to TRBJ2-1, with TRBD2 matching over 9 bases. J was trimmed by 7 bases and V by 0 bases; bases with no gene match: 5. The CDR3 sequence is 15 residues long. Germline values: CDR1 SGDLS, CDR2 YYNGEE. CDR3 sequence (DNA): TGTGCCAGCAGCGTAGGACTAGCGGCCGATAATGAGCAGTTCTTC. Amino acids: CASSVGLAADNEQFF.

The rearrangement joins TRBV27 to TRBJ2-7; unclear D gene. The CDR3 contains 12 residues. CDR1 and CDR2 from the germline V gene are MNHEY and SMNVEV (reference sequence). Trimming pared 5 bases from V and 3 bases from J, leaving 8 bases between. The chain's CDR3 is CASSPNYYEQYF. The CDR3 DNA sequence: TGTGCCAGCAGTCCCAACTACTACGAGCAGTACTTC.

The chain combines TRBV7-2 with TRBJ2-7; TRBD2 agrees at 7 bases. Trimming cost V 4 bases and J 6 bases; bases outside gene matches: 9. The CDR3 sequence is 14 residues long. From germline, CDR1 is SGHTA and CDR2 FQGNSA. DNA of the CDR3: TGTGCCAGCAGCTCCGGACTAGAACGGGGCGAGCAGTACTTC. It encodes CASSSGLERGEQYF.

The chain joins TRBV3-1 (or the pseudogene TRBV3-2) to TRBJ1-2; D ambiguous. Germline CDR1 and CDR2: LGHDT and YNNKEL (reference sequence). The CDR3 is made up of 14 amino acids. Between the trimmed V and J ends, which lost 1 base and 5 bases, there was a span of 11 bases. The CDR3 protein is CASSQGGSRYGYTF. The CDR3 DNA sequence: TGTGCCAGCAGCCAAGGCGGCAGTCGGTATGGCTACACCTTC.

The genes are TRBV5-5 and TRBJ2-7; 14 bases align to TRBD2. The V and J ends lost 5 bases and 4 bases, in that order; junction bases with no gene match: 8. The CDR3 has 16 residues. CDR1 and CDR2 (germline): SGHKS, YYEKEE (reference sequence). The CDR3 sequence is CASRPGTSGSIYEQYF. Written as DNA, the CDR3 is TGTGCCAGCAGACCCGGGACTAGCGGGAGTATTTACGAGCAGTACTTC.

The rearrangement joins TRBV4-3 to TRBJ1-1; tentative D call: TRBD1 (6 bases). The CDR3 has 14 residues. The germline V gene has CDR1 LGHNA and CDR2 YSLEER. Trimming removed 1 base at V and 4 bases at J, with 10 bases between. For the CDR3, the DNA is TGCGCCAGCAGCCAAGTCAGGGGAGCCACTGAAGCTTTCTTT. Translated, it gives CASSQVRGATEAFF.

The CDR3 nucleotides read TGTGCCAGCAGGATAGAACGGACAGGGGGTAACACCATATATTTT. It encodes CASRIERTGGNTIYF. This rearrangement joins TRBV2 to TRBJ1-3; TRBD1 matches at 10 bases. Trimming cost V 6 bases and J 7 bases; bases outside gene matches: 9. CDR3 length: 15 amino acids. Looked up from germline, CDR1 is SNHLY and CDR2 is FYNNEI.

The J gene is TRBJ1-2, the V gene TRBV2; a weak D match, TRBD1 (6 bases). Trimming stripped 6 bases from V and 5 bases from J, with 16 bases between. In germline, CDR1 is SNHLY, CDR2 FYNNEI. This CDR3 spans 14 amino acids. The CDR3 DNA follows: TGTGCCAGCAGGGCCCCTACAGGGTATTATGGCTACACCTTC. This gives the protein CASRAPTGYYGYTF.

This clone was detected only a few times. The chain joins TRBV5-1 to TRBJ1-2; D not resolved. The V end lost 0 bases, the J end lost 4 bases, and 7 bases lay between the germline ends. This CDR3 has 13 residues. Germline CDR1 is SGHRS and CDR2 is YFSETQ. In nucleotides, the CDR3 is TGCGCCAGCAGCTTGGGGTCCAGCTATGGCTACACCTTC. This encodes CASSLGSSYGYTF. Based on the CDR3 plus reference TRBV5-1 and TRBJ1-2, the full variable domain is KAGVTQTPRYLIKTRGQQVTLSCSPISGHRSVSWYQQTPGQGLQFLFEYFSETQRNKGNFPGRFSGRQFSNSRSEMNVSTLELGDSALYLCASSLGSSYGYTFGSGTRLTVV.

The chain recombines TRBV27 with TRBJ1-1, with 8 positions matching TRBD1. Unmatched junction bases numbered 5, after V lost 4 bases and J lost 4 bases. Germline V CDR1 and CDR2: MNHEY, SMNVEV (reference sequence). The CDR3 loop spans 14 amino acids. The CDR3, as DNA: TGTGCCAGCAGTTCCCACACAGGGGGCACTGAAGCTTTCTTT. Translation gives CASSSHTGGTEAFF.

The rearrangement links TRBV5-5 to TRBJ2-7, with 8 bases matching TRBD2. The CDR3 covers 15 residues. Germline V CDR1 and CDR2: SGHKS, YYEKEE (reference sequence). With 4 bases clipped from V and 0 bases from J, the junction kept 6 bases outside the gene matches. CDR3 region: CASSPLAGSSYEQYF. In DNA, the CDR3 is TGTGCCAGCAGCCCGTTAGCGGGATCCTCCTACGAGCAGTACTTC.

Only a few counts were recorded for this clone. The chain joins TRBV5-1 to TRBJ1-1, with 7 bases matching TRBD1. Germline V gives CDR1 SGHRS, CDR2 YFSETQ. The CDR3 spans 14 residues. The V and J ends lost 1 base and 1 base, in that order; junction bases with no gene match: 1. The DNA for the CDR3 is TGCGCCAGCAGCTTGACAGGGGAGAACACTGAAGCTTTCTTT. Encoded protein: CASSLTGENTEAFF.

The CDR3 protein is CATSRRTSGRLDSSTDTQYF. The CDR3 nucleotides read TGTGCCACCAGCAGAAGGACTAGCGGGAGGCTCGATTCTAGCACAGATACGCAGTATTTT. This chain connects TRBV15 to TRBJ2-3; 14 bases match TRBD2. This CDR3 has 20 amino acids. Losses at the gene ends were 2 bases for V and 0 bases for J; bases not matched to a gene: 10. The V gene's germline CDR1 is LNHNV and CDR2 YYDKDF (reference sequence). Drawing the rest from reference TRBV15 and TRBJ2-3, the complete variable domain is DAMVIQNPRYQVTQFGKPVTLSCSQTLNHNVMYWYQQKSSQAPKLLFHYYDKDFNNEADTPDNFQSRRPNTSFCFLDIRSPGLGDTAMYLCATSRRTSGRLDSSTDTQYFGPGTRLTVL.

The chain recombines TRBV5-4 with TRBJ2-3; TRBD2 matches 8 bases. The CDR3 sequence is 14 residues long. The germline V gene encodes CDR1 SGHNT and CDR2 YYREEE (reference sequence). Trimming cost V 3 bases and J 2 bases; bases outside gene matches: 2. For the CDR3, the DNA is TGTGCCAGCAGCTCAGGACTAGCCACAGATACGCAGTATTTT. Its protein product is CASSSGLATDTQYF.

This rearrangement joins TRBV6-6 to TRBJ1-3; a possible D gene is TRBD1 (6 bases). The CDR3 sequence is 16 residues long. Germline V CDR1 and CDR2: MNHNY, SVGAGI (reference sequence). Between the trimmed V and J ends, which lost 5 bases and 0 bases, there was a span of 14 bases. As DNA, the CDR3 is TGTGCCAGCAGTCCACAGGGTACGTTCTCTGGAAACACCATATATTTT. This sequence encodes CASSPQGTFSGNTIYF.

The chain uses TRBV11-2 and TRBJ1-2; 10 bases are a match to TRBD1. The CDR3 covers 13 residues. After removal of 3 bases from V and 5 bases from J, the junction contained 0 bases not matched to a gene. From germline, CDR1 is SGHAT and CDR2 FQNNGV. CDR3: CASSLGQGYGYTF. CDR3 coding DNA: TGTGCCAGCAGCTTGGGACAGGGGTATGGCTACACCTTC.

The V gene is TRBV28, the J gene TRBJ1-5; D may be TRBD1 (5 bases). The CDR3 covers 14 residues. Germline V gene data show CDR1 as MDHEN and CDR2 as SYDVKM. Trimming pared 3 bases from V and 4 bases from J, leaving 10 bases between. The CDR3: CASSLTVENQPQHF. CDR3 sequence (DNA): TGTGCCAGCAGTTTGACAGTAGAGAATCAGCCCCAGCATTTT.

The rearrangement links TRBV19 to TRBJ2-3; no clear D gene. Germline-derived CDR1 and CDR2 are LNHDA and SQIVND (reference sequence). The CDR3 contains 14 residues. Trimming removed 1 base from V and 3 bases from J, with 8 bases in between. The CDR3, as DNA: TGTGCCAGTAGTATAGGAGGCCGAACAGATACGCAGTATTTT. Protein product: CASSIGGRTDTQYF.

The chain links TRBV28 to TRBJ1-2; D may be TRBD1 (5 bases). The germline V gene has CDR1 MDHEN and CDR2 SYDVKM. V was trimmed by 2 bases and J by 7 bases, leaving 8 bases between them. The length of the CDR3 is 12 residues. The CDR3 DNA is TGTGCCAGCAGTTTACAGGGAATTGGCTACACCTTC. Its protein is CASSLQGIGYTF.

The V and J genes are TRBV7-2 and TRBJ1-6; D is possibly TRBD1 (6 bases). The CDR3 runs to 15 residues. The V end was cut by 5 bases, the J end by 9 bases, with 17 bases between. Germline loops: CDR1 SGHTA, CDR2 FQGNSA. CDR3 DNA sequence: TGTGCCAGCAGCCCTCGTGCAGGGGATAGTTCACCCCTCCACTTT. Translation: CASSPRAGDSSPLHF.

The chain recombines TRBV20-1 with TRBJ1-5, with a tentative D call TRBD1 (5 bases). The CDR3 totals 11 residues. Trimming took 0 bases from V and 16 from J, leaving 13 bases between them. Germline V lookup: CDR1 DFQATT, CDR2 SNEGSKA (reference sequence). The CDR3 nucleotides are TGCAGTGCTAGAGATAACCAGGGTCAACATTTT. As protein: CSARDNQGQHF.

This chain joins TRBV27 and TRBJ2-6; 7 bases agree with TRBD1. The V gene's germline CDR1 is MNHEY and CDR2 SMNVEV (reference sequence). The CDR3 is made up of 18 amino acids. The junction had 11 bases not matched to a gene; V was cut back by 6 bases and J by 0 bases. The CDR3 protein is CASRLQGSTFSGANVLTF. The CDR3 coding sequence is TGTGCCAGCAGACTACAGGGGTCTACTTTCTCTGGGGCCAACGTCCTGACTTTC. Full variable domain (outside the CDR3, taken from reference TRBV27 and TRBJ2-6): EAQVTQNPRYLITVTGKKLTVTCSQNMNHEYMSWYRQDPGLGLRQIYYSMNVEVTDKGDVPEGYKVSRKEKRNFPLILESPSPNQTSLYFCASRLQGSTFSGANVLTFGAGSRLTVL.